The 29 T cell receptor beta chains listed next were all sequenced from one sample in a study of blood T cells in healthy people across ages. The authors ran a second PCR of about 6 to 12 cycles using a sample-barcoded 5' primer and a J-beta primer mix. TCRdb reanalysed the 5' RACE reads using MiXCR and keeps one entry per CDR3 protein. The repertoire includes around 2 million distinct CDR3 sequences, roughly 43% of them detected once, and roughly 24% sits in the top ten. Sequenced input: blood. The receptors were sampled from a human donor in good health.

This clonotype showed up just once. The V and J genes are TRBV2 and TRBJ2-3; the match to TRBD2 covers 12 bases. V lost 7 bases and J lost 6; bases outside the gene matches: 2. Germline V gene lookup returns CDR1 SNHLY and CDR2 FYNNEI. The CDR3 is 13 amino acids. The chain's CDR3 is CASTGLAGDTQYF. The CDR3 DNA is TGTGCCAGCACGGGACTAGCGGGTGATACGCAGTATTTT.

J is TRBJ1-4 and V is TRBV29-1, with 7 bases identical to TRBD1. In germline, CDR1 is SQVTM, CDR2 ANQGSEA. Trimming cost V 6 bases and J 6 bases; bases outside gene matches: 7. The CDR3 spans 13 residues. The CDR3 DNA is TGCAGCGTCGTACAGGGGCCGGATGAAAAACTGTTTTTT. Protein sequence: CSVVQGPDEKLFF.

This clonotype has just a few counts. The chain uses TRBV7-2 and TRBJ2-3; TRBD1 might be the D (5 bases). The V and J ends lost 3 bases and 2 bases respectively, with 9 bases between them. The CDR3 runs 14 residues. The germline CDR1 and CDR2 sequences are SGHTA and FQGNSA. The CDR3 loop is CASSLGPTTDTQYF. As DNA, the CDR3 is TGTGCCAGCAGCTTGGGGCCCACCACAGATACGCAGTATTTT.

This clonotype was seen only a few times. This chain joins TRBV7-8 and TRBJ2-1; tentatively, D is TRBD2 (6 bases). From germline, CDR1 is SGHVS and CDR2 FQNEAQ. This CDR3 is 17 amino acids long. V was shortened by 10 bases and J by 7 bases, with 29 bases between the two germline ends. The CDR3 sequence: CANQPFRGTSEVNEQFF. CDR3 nucleotides: TGTGCCAACCAACCTTTTCGTGGGACTTCAGAAGTTAATGAGCAGTTCTTC.

This clonotype was picked up a small number of times. The gene calls are TRBV4-1 and TRBJ2-7, with 8 positions matching TRBD2. Losses at the gene ends were 0 bases for V and 4 bases for J; bases not matched to a gene: 8. CDR3 length: 16 amino acids. CDR1 and CDR2 from the germline V gene are MGHRA and YSYEKL. The CDR3 bases are TGCGCCAGCAGCCAAGATGGGGCGGGGGGTTATTACGAGCAGTACTTC. Its translation: CASSQDGAGGYYEQYF.

This clonotype was picked up a small number of times. J is TRBJ2-3 and V is TRBV20-1; D is ambiguous. Looked up from germline, CDR1 is DFQATT and CDR2 is SNEGSKA (reference sequence). This CDR3 has 13 residues. V lost 3 bases and J lost 1, with 8 bases in between. CDR3 coding DNA: TGCAGTGCTAGTCGGGCGGGCACAGATACGCAGTATTTT. Its protein is CSASRAGTDTQYF.

V and J are TRBV6-2 or TRBV6-3 and TRBJ2-2; 9 nucleotides align to TRBD1. CDR1 and CDR2 (germline): MNHEY, SVGEGT. The CDR3 runs 14 residues. The V gene end was trimmed by 4 bases and the J gene end by 6 bases; junction bases not matched to a gene: 3. CDR3 DNA: TGTGCCAGCAGTTCCGGGACAGGGTCCGGGGAGCTGTTTTTT. This sequence encodes CASSSGTGSGELFF.

This chain uses TRBV5-5 with TRBJ1-1; D is undetermined. V was clipped by 7 bases and J by 6 bases, with 19 bases between them. The length of the CDR3 is 14 residues. Germline lookup yields CDR1 SGHKS and CDR2 YYEKEE (reference sequence). For the CDR3, the DNA is TGTGCCAGCGGTTTAGGTTCTTGGTCGCCTGAAGCTTTCTTT. This translates into CASGLGSWSPEAFF.

About this clonotype itself: Germline is not matched at one junction end, which may reflect a read error. The CDR3 sequence: CTSSFSLGVQYNEQFF. The CDR3 DNA reads as TGTACCAGTAGCTTCTCCCTAGGGGTCCAATACAATGAGCAGTTCTTC. This chain connects TRBV7-6 to TRBJ2-1; the D gene is possibly TRBD1 (5 bases). The CDR3 is made up of 16 amino acids. Germline-derived CDR1 and CDR2 are SGHVS and FNYEAQ.

The chain is built from TRBV5-1 and TRBJ1-1; a weak D match, TRBD1 (6 bases). The germline V gene encodes CDR1 SGHRS and CDR2 YFSETQ. With 2 bases removed from V and 4 bases from J, the gap between germline ends came to 18 bases. The CDR3 runs to 16 residues. CDR3 bases: TGCGCCAGCAGCTTAGACCGCACAGGGCGGGGCACTGAAGCTTTCTTT. Its protein is CASSLDRTGRGTEAFF.

This clonotype turned up a few times. The CDR3 region is CASTSRDRGGSEAFF. The CDR3 nucleotides are TGCGCCAGCACTAGCCGGGACAGGGGCGGATCTGAAGCTTTCTTT. The chain links TRBV10-2 to TRBJ1-1, with 10 bases matching TRBD1. The CDR3 runs to 15 residues. Looked up from germline, CDR1 is WSHSY and CDR2 is SAAADI. Losses at the gene ends were 7 bases for V and 6 bases for J; bases not matched to a gene: 11.

The chain uses TRBV20-1 and TRBJ2-3; 9 bases line up with TRBD2. There are 15 residues in the CDR3. The ends lost 0 bases at V and 5 bases at J; junction bases unmatched: 6. Germline values: CDR1 DFQATT, CDR2 SNEGSKA (reference sequence). This chain's CDR3 is CSARDGGGEGDTQYF. The DNA for the CDR3 is TGCAGTGCTAGAGACGGCGGGGGGGAGGGAGATACGCAGTATTTT.

The V call is TRBV6-1, the J call TRBJ1-2; D ambiguous. Germline-derived CDR1 and CDR2 are MNHNS and SASEGT. V shed 4 bases and J shed 6 bases, with 12 bases lying between them. The CDR3 covers 13 residues. The CDR3 nucleotides are TGTGCCAGCAGTGTTCCTCTTGGGGATGGCTACACCTTC. Encoded protein: CASSVPLGDGYTF.

This clonotype was found a few times. An end of the junction differs from the germline gene, which may be a read error. The chain recombines TRBV4-2 with TRBJ2-7, with 7 bases fitting TRBD2. CDR3 size: 16 residues. Germline CDR1 and CDR2: LGHNA and YNFKEQ. The CDR3 coding sequence is TGTGCCAGTAGCCAAGATGGGGGGGATACAACCTACGAGCAGTACTTC. Its translation: CASSQDGGDTTYEQYF.

This clonotype has a count of ten or more. This chain uses TRBV29-1 with TRBJ1-2; D is undetermined. V was trimmed by 3 bases and J by 0 bases, leaving 8 bases between them. The germline V gene encodes CDR1 SQVTM and CDR2 ANQGSEA. The CDR3 extends over 13 amino acids. This chain's CDR3 is CSVEAGTNYGYTF. DNA for the CDR3: TGCAGCGTTGAGGCGGGAACTAACTATGGCTACACCTTC.

On this clonotype: A much larger clonotype is one base distant, so this may be a read error. The rearrangement links TRBV7-9 to TRBJ2-1; the match to TRBD1 covers 10 bases. V gave up 4 bases and J gave up 12 bases; unmatched junction bases: 15. Germline assignment: CDR1 SEHNR and CDR2 FQNEAQ (reference sequence). The CDR3 has 16 residues. The CDR3 region is CASSSFRTGGLDGQFF. The CDR3 DNA reads TGTGCCAGCAGCTCCTTTCGGACAGGGGGATTAGATGGGCAGTTCTTC.

Note on this clonotype: The junction and the germline gene differ at one end; a read error may be behind it. CDR3 sequence: CASGQGTGSRETQFF. CDR3 nucleotides: TGCGCCAGCGGCCAAGGGACAGGTTCTAGGGAGACCCAGTTCTTC. The chain carries TRBV4-3 and TRBJ2-1, with 8 bases aligning to TRBD1. In germline, CDR1 is LGHNA, CDR2 YSLEER. There are 15 residues in the CDR3.

This rearrangement joins TRBV7-2 to TRBJ2-5, with D perhaps TRBD1 or TRBD2 (7 bases each). CDR3 length equals 15 residues. Trimming removed 3 bases at V and 5 bases at J, with 16 bases between. Germline V gene lookup returns CDR1 SGHTA and CDR2 FQGNSA. CDR3 sequence (DNA): TGTGCCAGCAGCTTCCGGGACCAGGGGGGGGAGACCCAGTACTTC. This codes for CASSFRDQGGETQYF.

For the CDR3, the DNA is TGTGCCAGCAGGCCGTCAGGGGCTAACGAGCAGTACTTC. It codes for CASRPSGANEQYF. The rearrangement links TRBV28 to TRBJ2-7; a possible D gene is TRBD1 (6 bases). Trimming took 6 bases from V and 5 from J, leaving 14 bases between them. There are 13 residues in the CDR3. Germline V lookup: CDR1 MDHEN, CDR2 SYDVKM.

This CDR3 is CASSSPPEGSNYGYTF. The CDR3 nucleotides read TGTGCCAGCAGCTCACCTCCGGAGGGCTCAAACTATGGCTACACCTTC. The chain recombines TRBV7-3 with TRBJ1-2; no clear D. Trimming removed 4 bases at V and 2 bases at J, with 17 bases between. Germline V lookup: CDR1 SGHTA, CDR2 FQGTGA. The CDR3 has 16 amino acids.

This rearrangement joins TRBV7-7 to TRBJ1-5; D gene unclear. V was trimmed by 2 bases and J by 4 bases, leaving 33 bases between them. The CDR3 consists of 22 residues. The germline V gene encodes CDR1 SSHAT and CDR2 FNYEAQ (reference sequence). CDR3 DNA sequence: TGTGCCAGCAGCTTAATCAGGATGGATGGAGTGTTCTATCAGGAAAATAATCAGCCCCAGCATTTT. Translated: CASSLIRMDGVFYQENNQPQHF.

This clonotype was detected a few times. V gene TRBV24-1 combines with J gene TRBJ2-7, with 7 bases fitting TRBD1. Germline V CDR1 and CDR2: KGHDR, SFDVKD. The trim removed 6 bases at V and 7 bases at J, leaving 8 bases unmatched. The CDR3 loop spans 13 amino acids. In nucleotides, the CDR3 is TGTGCCACCAGTCTCGGGACAGAAGGGGAGCAGTACTTC. Translation gives CATSLGTEGEQYF.

J is TRBJ2-1 and V is TRBV4-3; TRBD1 might be the D (5 bases). The CDR3 contains 16 residues. Trimming pared 2 bases from V and 6 bases from J, leaving 17 bases between. CDR1 is LGHNA and CDR2 is YSLEER in the germline V gene. The CDR3 nucleotides read TGCGCCAGCAGCCAAAGGGGTCTCCTCCCCTGCAATGAGCAGTTCTTC. Its translation: CASSQRGLLPCNEQFF.

The rearrangement links TRBV7-9 to TRBJ1-2; TRBD1 might be the D (5 bases). The CDR3 has 14 amino acids. From germline, CDR1 is SEHNR and CDR2 FQNEAQ (reference sequence). V was trimmed by 5 bases and J by 1 base, leaving 11 bases between them. CDR3 bases: TGTGCCAGCAGCCCGGGGCCGATTAACTATGGCTACACCTTC. Protein sequence: CASSPGPINYGYTF. Full variable domain (missing parts from reference TRBV7-9 and TRBJ1-2): DTGVSQNPRHKITKRGQNVTFRCDPISEHNRLYWYRQTLGQGPEFLTYFQNEAQLEKSRLLSDRFSAERPKGSFSTLEIQRTEQGDSAMYLCASSPGPINYGYTFGSGTRLTVV.

The V and J genes are TRBV7-2 and TRBJ2-6; no clear D. Germline values: CDR1 SGHTA, CDR2 FQGNSA. This CDR3 has 18 amino acids. Trimming took off 4 bases at V and 3 bases at J, with 19 bases between the two ends. DNA of the CDR3: TGTGCCAGCAGCTCCAATTGGGCAGGTCCCTATGGGGCCAACGTCCTGACTTTC. Translation gives CASSSNWAGPYGANVLTF.

This clonotype was found many times. One end of the junction is discordant with germline, which a read error may explain. The chain recombines TRBV7-2 with TRBJ2-7; the D gene is possibly TRBD2 (5 bases). The CDR3 is 15 amino acids. CDR1 SGHTA and CDR2 FQGNSA come from the germline V gene. The DNA of the CDR3 is TGTGCCAGCAGTTTAGTAGGAGGTCCCTCCTACGAGCAGTACTTC. As protein: CASSLVGGPSYEQYF. Full variable domain (outside the CDR3, taken from reference TRBV7-2 and TRBJ2-7): GAGVSQSPSNKVTEKGKDVELRCDPISGHTALYWYRQSLGQGLEFLIYFQGNSAPDKSGLPSDRFSAERTGGSVSTLTIQRTQQEDSAVYLCASSLVGGPSYEQYFGPGTRLTVT.

The sample holds a few counts of this clonotype. This chain uses TRBV3-1 with TRBJ1-4; the D is unclear. Germline V gene data show CDR1 as LGHDT and CDR2 as YNNKEL (reference sequence). The CDR3 is made up of 12 amino acids. V was pared by 2 bases and J by 12 bases, with 10 bases between. The CDR3 is CASSQLQKQLFF. The DNA for the CDR3 is TGTGCCAGCAGCCAACTTCAGAAGCAACTGTTTTTT.

This clonotype was detected ten times or more. The CDR3 sequence: CATSEAGLSRETQYF. CDR3 coding DNA: TGTGCCACCAGTGAAGCTGGACTCTCTCGAGAGACCCAGTACTTC. This chain connects TRBV24-1 to TRBJ2-5; possibly TRBD2 for D (5 bases). Germline V gives CDR1 KGHDR, CDR2 SFDVKD. The V end was cut by 4 bases, the J end by 4 bases, with 15 bases between. The CDR3 runs to 15 residues.

This chain uses TRBV9 with TRBJ2-5; 7 bases are shared with TRBD1. The CDR3 totals 16 residues. Trimming took 3 bases from V and 5 from J; bases not matched to a gene: 13. Germline CDR1 reads SGDLS; CDR2 reads YYNGEE. This CDR3 reads CASSESPYRGEETQYF. In DNA, the CDR3 is TGTGCCAGCAGCGAGAGCCCCTACAGGGGAGAGGAGACCCAGTACTTC.